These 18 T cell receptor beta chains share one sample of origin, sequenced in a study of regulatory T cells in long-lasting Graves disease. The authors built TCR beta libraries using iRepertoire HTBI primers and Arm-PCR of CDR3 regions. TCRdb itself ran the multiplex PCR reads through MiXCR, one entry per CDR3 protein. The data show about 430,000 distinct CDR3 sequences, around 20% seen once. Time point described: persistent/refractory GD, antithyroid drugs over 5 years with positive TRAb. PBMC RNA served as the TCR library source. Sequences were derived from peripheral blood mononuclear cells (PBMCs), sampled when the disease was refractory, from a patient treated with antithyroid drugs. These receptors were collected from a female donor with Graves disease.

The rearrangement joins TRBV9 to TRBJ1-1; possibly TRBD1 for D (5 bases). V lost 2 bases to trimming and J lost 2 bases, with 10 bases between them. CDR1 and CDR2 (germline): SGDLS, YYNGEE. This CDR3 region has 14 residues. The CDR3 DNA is TGTGCCAGCAGCGTCCTTACAGGTAACACTGAAGCTTTCTTT. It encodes CASSVLTGNTEAFF.

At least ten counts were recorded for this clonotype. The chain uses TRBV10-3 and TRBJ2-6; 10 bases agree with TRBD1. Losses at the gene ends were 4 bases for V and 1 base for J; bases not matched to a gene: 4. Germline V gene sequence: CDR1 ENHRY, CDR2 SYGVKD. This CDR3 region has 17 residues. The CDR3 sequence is CAISGGQGRSGANVLTF. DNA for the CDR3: TGTGCCATCAGTGGGGGACAGGGGAGGTCTGGGGCCAACGTCCTGACTTTC.

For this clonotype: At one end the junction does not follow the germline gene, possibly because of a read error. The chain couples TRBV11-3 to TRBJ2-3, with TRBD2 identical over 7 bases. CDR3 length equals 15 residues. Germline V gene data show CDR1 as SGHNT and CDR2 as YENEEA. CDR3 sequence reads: CASSLVAGYTDTQCF. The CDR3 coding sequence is TGTGCCAGCAGCTTAGTAGCGGGCTACACAGATACGCAGTGTTTT.

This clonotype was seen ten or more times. In DNA, the CDR3 is TGTGCCAGCAGAACGGGACAGGGAATAGCCGAAAACACCATATATTTT. Protein sequence: CASRTGQGIAENTIYF. The rearrangement joins TRBV6-1 to TRBJ1-3; TRBD1 matches 9 bases. After removal of 6 bases from V and 6 bases from J, the junction contained 12 bases not matched to a gene. In germline, CDR1 is MNHNS, CDR2 SASEGT. The CDR3 sequence is 16 residues long.

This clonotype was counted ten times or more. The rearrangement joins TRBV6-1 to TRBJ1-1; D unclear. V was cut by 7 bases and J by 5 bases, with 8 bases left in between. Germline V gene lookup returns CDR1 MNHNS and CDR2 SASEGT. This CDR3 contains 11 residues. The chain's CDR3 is CASTERTEAFF. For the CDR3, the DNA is TGTGCCAGCACCGAGAGGACTGAAGCTTTCTTT.

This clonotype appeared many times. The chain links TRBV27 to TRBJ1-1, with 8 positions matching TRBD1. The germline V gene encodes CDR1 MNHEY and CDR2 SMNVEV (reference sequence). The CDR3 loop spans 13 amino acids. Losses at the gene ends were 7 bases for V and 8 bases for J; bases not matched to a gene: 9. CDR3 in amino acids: CASTKRQGAEAFF. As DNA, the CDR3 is TGTGCCAGCACCAAAAGGCAGGGGGCGGAAGCTTTCTTT.

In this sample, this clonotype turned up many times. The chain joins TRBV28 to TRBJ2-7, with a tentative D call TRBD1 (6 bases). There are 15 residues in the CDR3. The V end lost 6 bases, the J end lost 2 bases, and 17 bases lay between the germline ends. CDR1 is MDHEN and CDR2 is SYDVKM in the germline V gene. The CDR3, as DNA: TGTGCCAGCAGATCTCTCTCCCGGGACACCTACGAGCAGTACTTC. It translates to CASRSLSRDTYEQYF.

CDR3 residues: CATSRDISGSGANVLTF. The CDR3 coding sequence is TGTGCCACCAGCAGAGATATTTCAGGCTCTGGGGCCAACGTCCTGACTTTC. The chain employs TRBV15 and TRBJ2-6, with D uncertain. Trimming pared 0 bases from V and 0 bases from J, leaving 9 bases between. The CDR3 consists of 17 residues. Germline CDR1 LNHNV, CDR2 YYDKDF (reference sequence).

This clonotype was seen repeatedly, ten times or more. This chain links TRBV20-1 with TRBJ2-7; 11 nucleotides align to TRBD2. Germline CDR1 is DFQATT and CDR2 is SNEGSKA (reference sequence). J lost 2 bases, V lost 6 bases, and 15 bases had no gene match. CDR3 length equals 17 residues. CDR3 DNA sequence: TGCAGTGCCTCGGGACTAGCGGCTCAGATGATGACCTACGAGCAGTACTTC. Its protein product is CSASGLAAQMMTYEQYF.

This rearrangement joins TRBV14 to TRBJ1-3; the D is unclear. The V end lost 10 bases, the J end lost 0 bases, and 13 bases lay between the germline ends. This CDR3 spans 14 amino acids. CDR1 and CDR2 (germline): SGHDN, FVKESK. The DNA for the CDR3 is TGTGCCACCACCCGGGGAATCTCTGGAAACACCATATATTTT. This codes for CATTRGISGNTIYF. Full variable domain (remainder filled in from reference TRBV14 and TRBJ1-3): EAGVTQFPSHSVIEKGQTVTLRCDPISGHDNLYWYRRVMGKEIKFLLHFVKESKQDESGMPNNRFLAERTGGTYSTLKVQPAELEDSGVYFCATTRGISGNTIYFGEGSWLTVV.

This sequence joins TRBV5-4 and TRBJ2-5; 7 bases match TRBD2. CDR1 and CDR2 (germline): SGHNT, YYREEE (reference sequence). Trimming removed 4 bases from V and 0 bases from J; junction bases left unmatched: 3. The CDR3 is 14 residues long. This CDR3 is CASSKRGYQETQYF. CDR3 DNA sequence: TGTGCCAGCAGCAAGCGGGGATACCAAGAGACCCAGTACTTC.

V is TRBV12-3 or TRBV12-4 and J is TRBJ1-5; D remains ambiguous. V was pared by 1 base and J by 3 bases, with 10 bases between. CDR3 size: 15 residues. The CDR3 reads CASSLGEGNNQPQHF. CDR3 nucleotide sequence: TGTGCCAGCAGTTTAGGGGAGGGAAACAATCAGCCCCAGCATTTT.

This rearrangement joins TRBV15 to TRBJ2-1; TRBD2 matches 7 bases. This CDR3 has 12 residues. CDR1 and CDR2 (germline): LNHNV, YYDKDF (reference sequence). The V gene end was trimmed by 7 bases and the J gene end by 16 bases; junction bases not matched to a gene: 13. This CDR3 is CATTEPGGGDFF. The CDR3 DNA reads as TGTGCCACCACCGAACCGGGGGGTGGGGATTTCTTC.

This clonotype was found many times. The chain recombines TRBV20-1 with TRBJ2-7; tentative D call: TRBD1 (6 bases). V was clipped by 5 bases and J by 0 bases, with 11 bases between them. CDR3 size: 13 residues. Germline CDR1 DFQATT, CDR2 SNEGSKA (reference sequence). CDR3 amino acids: CSARTANSYEQYF. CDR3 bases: TGCAGTGCTCGGACAGCCAACTCCTACGAGCAGTACTTC.

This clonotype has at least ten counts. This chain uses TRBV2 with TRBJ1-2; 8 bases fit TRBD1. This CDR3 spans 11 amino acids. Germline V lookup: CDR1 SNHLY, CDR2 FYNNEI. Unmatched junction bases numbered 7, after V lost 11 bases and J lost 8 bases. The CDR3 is CAFQGARGYTF. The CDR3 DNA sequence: TGTGCCTTTCAGGGGGCGCGCGGCTACACCTTC.

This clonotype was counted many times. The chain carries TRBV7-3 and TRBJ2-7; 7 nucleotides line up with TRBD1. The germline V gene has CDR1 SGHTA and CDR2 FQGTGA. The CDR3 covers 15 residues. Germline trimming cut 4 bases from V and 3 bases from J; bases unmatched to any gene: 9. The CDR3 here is CASSYHLRDSYEQYF. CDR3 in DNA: TGTGCCAGCAGCTACCACCTCCGGGACAGCTACGAGCAGTACTTC.

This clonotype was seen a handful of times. CDR3 coding DNA: TGTGCCTGGAGTGCAGCAATGACACCCCTCCACTTT. Translation gives CAWSAAMTPLHF. The chain joins TRBV30 to TRBJ1-6; D is uncertain. Per the germline V gene, CDR1 is GTSNPN and CDR2 is SVGIG (reference sequence). CDR3 size: 12 residues. V lost 1 base, J lost 11 bases, and 9 bases lay in between.

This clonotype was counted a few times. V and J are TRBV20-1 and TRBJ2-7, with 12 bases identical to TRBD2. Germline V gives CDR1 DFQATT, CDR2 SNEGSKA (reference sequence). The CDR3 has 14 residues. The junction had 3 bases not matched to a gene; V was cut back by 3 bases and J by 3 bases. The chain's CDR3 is CSARTSGSVYEQYF. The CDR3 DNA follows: TGCAGTGCTAGGACTAGCGGGAGTGTCTACGAGCAGTACTTC.